This paragraph reports one T cell receptor beta chain. The target antigen is unknown. Profiling that covered TCR beta VDJ and CDR3 relied on genomic DNA as its template. TCRdb processed the reads anew with MiXCR; each CDR3 protein has one entry. The profile shows some 150,000 distinct CDR3 sequences, around two fifths of them singletons. The data derive from a study of CD8+CD57+ T cells in acquired aplastic anemia. In the study overall: Each DNA sample taken from sorted CD4+ and CD8+ cells came to about 3 ug on average. Study-wide results and limits: Levels of CD8+ Simpson's diversity were not significantly distinct in patients versus controls.

V was trimmed by 0 bases and J by 0 bases, leaving 7 bases between them. This CDR3 has 15 amino acids. CDR1 and CDR2 from the germline V gene are SGHNT and YYREEE (reference sequence). This chain joins TRBV5-4 and TRBJ2-1; perhaps TRBD1 as D (5 bases). The sample taken for sequencing was sorted CD4+, CD8+, or CD8+CD57+ T cells (not recorded which) from PBMCs. The sequence came from a human donor in good health, serving as a control. This CDR3 reads CASSLAGASYNEQFF. Here the CDR3 DNA reads TGTGCCAGCAGCTTGGCTGGGGCCTCCTACAATGAGCAGTTCTTC.